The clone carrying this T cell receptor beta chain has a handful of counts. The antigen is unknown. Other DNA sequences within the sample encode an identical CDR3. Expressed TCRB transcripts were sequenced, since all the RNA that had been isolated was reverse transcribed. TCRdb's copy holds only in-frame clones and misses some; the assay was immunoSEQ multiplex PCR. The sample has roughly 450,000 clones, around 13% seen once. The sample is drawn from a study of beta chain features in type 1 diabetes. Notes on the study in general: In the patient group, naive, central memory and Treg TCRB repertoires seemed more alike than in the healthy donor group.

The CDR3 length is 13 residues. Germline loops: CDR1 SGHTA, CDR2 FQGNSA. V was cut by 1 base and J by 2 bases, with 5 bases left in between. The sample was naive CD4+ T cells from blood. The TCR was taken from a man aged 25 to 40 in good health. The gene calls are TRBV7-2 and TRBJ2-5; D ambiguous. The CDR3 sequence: CASSLGNQETQYF. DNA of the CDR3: TGTGCCAGCAGCTTAGGGAATCAAGAGACCCAGTACTTC.